Listed below are T cell receptor beta chains from one sample, sequenced in a study of T cell repertoires in cytomegalovirus infection. In TCRdb, the reads were re-called with MiXCR into one record per CDR3 protein. The sample has roughly 110,000 distinct CDR3 sequences; 30% are singletons. These receptors lack a known antigen. Sequences were derived from CD8+ T cells from cultured PBMCs, sampled from culture after CMV antigen stimulation. The receptors stem from a human donor in good health (CMV status not recorded). Some clones in this sample may be carry-over from other donors' samples. CDR3s include the opening cysteine and the closing phenylalanine or tryptophan. A D gene is named only where the DNA matches it firmly. The size of a clone is reported for some rows only, either as once, few or many, or as a class for expanded clones.

clone_size	d_call	v_call	j_call	cdr3_aa	cdr3_nt
few	NA	TRBV6-1	TRBJ2-1	CASSEVTMGGYNEQFF	TGTGCCAGCAGTGAAGTTACAATGGGGGGCTACAATGAGCAGTTCTTC
NA	NA	TRBV5-4	TRBJ1-3	CASSSLGEGSGNTIYF	TGTGCCAGCAGCTCCCTCGGTGAGGGCTCTGGAAACACCATATATTTT
few	NA	TRBV7-6	TRBJ2-7	CASSFHRATPYEQYF	TGTGCCAGCAGCTTTCACAGGGCTACCCCCTACGAGCAGTACTTC
few	NA	TRBV28	TRBJ2-1	CASKRPGLRDNEQFF	TGTGCCAGCAAACGACCGGGCCTCCGGGACAATGAGCAGTTCTTC
NA	NA	TRBV13	TRBJ2-1	CASSPTPSRVIGQFF	TGTGCCAGCAGCCCAACCCCGTCGAGGGTAATTGGGCAGTTCTTC
NA	NA	TRBV7-8	TRBJ2-7	CASSLDFGGRREQYF	TGTGCCAGCAGCTTAGATTTCGGGGGGCGACGCGAGCAGTACTTC
many	NA	TRBV10-3	TRBJ1-6	CAISEEGSYNSPLHF	TGTGCCATCAGTGAGGAGGGTTCCTATAATTCACCCCTCCACTTT
once	NA	TRBV2	TRBJ2-7	CASSVGTRSSYEQYF	TGTGCCAGCAGTGTCGGGACACGGAGCTCCTACGAGCAGTACTTC
many	NA	TRBV20-1	TRBJ2-3	CSARVRPLTGSSTDTQYF	TGCAGTGCTAGAGTCCGACCGCTGACAGGCTCTAGCACAGATACGCAGTATTTT
NA	NA	TRBV4-2	TRBJ2-3	CASSQGEDTQYF	TGTGCCAGCAGCCAAGGAGAAGATACGCAGTATTTT
few	NA	TRBV7-9	TRBJ1-2	CASSLGRTGYGYTF	TGTGCCAGCAGCTTAGGCAGGACGGGATATGGCTACACCTTC
NA	NA	TRBV19	TRBJ1-1	CASSIQGGSTEAFF	TGTGCCAGTAGTATACAGGGCGGTAGCACTGAAGCTTTCTTT
few	NA	TRBV7-8	TRBJ2-1	CASSPRTSYNEQFF	TGTGCCAGCAGTCCTCGGACTTCATACAATGAGCAGTTCTTC
few	NA	TRBV29-1	TRBJ2-5	CSVGSLNRNPLQETQYF	TGCAGCGTTGGGTCTTTGAACAGAAACCCTCTCCAAGAGACCCAGTACTTC
NA	TRBD2	TRBV20-1	TRBJ2-3	CSARANGTSGGHSTDTQYF	TGCAGTGCTAGAGCGAACGGGACTAGCGGGGGACATAGCACAGATACGCAGTATTTT
NA	TRBD1	TRBV24-1	TRBJ1-2	CATFPDRALLARYGYTF	TGTGCCACCTTCCCGGACAGGGCGCTCCTGGCCCGCTATGGCTACACCTTC
NA	NA	TRBV6-6	TRBJ2-1	CASSYPPGGADNEQFF	TGTGCCAGCAGTTACCCTCCCGGGGGCGCTGACAATGAGCAGTTCTTC
NA	NA	TRBV19	TRBJ1-6	CASSSLQGSNSPLHF	TGTGCCAGTAGTAGCCTACAGGGATCTAATTCACCCCTCCACTTT
NA	NA	TRBV12-3/TRBV12-4	TRBJ2-3	CASSLAGPPDTQYF	TGTGCCAGCAGTTTGGCGGGGCCGCCAGATACGCAGTATTTT
NA	NA	TRBV7-6	TRBJ2-2	CASGLVNGENTGELFF	TGTGCCAGCGGCTTAGTAAACGGGGAGAACACCGGGGAGCTGTTTTTT
NA	TRBD1	TRBV5-6	TRBJ2-7	CASSYPGQAYEQYF	TGTGCCAGCAGCTACCCGGGACAGGCCTACGAGCAGTACTTC
many	TRBD1	TRBV7-6	TRBJ2-7	CASSLEQGGTYEQYF	TGTGCCAGCAGCTTAGAACAGGGGGGCACCTACGAGCAGTACTTC
few	NA	TRBV6-6	TRBJ2-7	CASSYSDPRGGYYEQYF	TGTGCCAGCAGTTACTCAGACCCCAGGGGGGGTTACTACGAGCAGTACTTC
few	NA	TRBV12-3/TRBV12-4	TRBJ1-1	CASSFLVKDTEAFF	TGTGCCAGCAGTTTTCTGGTTAAGGACACTGAAGCTTTCTTT
NA	NA	TRBV5-4	TRBJ1-6	CASSSQTNSPLHF	TGTGCCAGCAGCTCCCAAACCAATTCACCCCTCCACTTT
few	TRBD2	TRBV23-1	TRBJ2-1	CASSQKASGDPYNEQFF	TGCGCCAGCAGTCAAAAGGCTAGCGGGGACCCCTACAATGAGCAGTTCTTC
NA	NA	TRBV4-1	TRBJ1-1	CASSQYRIMNTKAFF	TGCGCCAGCAGCCAATACCGAATAATGAACACTAAAGCTTTCTTT
NA	NA	TRBV6-1	TRBJ1-1	CASSEDSYRGKNTEAFF	TGTGCCAGCAGTGAAGACTCCTATCGGGGAAAGAACACTGAAGCTTTCTTT
NA	NA	TRBV7-2	TRBJ2-7	CASSQGLRSYEQYF	TGTGCCAGCAGCCAGGGACTGCGAAGCTACGAGCAGTACTTC
NA	TRBD2	TRBV7-8	TRBJ2-3	CASSLAASGADTQYF	TGTGCCAGCAGCTTAGCCGCTAGCGGGGCAGATACGCAGTATTTT
few	NA	TRBV2	TRBJ1-1	CASSEARRVPF	TGTGCCAGCAGTGAAGCGCGCAGGGTCCCCTTT
few	NA	TRBV6-2/TRBV6-3	TRBJ1-5	CASSGDRPLNQPQHF	TGTGCCAGCAGTGGGGACCGGCCCCTTAATCAGCCCCAGCATTTT
NA	NA	TRBV18	TRBJ2-1	CASSPPRGSSYNEQFF	TGTGCCAGCTCACCACCCAGAGGGAGCTCCTACAATGAGCAGTTCTTC
many	NA	TRBV6-2/TRBV6-3	TRBJ1-1	CASSDGLDLNTEAFF	TGTGCCAGCAGTGACGGACTCGATTTGAACACTGAAGCTTTCTTT
NA	NA	TRBV7-6	TRBJ1-1	CASSGLSRVDTEAFF	TGTGCCAGCAGCGGCCTTTCAAGGGTCGACACTGAAGCTTTCTTT
NA	TRBD2	TRBV7-6	TRBJ2-1	CASSPQRGGAYNEQFF	TGTGCCAGCAGCCCGCAGCGGGGGGGCGCCTACAATGAGCAGTTCTTC
few	NA	TRBV5-6	TRBJ1-5	CASSGQYSNQPQHF	TGTGCCAGCAGCGGACAGTATAGCAATCAGCCCCAGCATTTT
few	TRBD1	TRBV5-4	TRBJ2-2	CASSFNRGRTLNTGELFF	TGTGCCAGCAGCTTTAACAGGGGCCGAACCCTGAACACCGGGGAGCTGTTTTTT
NA	NA	TRBV12-3/TRBV12-4	TRBJ2-7	CASSSEGIRYF	TGTGCCAGCAGTTCGGAGGGGATTAGGTACTTC
once	NA	TRBV29-1	TRBJ1-1	CSVEGGENTEAFF	TGCAGCGTTGAGGGGGGTGAGAACACTGAAGCTTTCTTT
NA	NA	TRBV6-2/TRBV6-3	TRBJ2-3	CASSYSNPDTQYF	TGTGCCAGCAGTTACTCGAACCCCGATACGCAGTATTTT
NA	NA	TRBV20-1	TRBJ1-1	CSAREKTDPKAEAFF	TGCAGTGCTAGAGAGAAGACGGACCCCAAGGCTGAAGCTTTCTTT
NA	TRBD2	TRBV10-3	TRBJ2-3	CAISESYTSSTSGGASDTQYF	TGTGCCATCAGTGAGTCGTATACGTCGTCGACTAGCGGGGGGGCCTCAGATACGCAGTATTTT
many	TRBD2	TRBV7-2	TRBJ2-6	CASSQWGGFYETSGANVLTF	TGTGCCAGCAGCCAATGGGGGGGTTTCTACGAAACCTCTGGGGCCAACGTCCTGACTTTC
many	NA	TRBV7-8	TRBJ2-7	CASSLDRVYEQYF	TGTGCCAGCAGCTTAGACAGGGTCTACGAGCAGTACTTC
NA	NA	TRBV7-6	TRBJ2-6	CASSLALQVSGANVLTF	TGTGCCAGCAGCTTAGCTTTACAGGTCTCTGGGGCCAACGTCCTGACTTTC
NA	TRBD1	TRBV5-5	TRBJ2-1	CASSFRDSFFAYNEQFF	TGTGCCAGCAGCTTCAGGGACAGCTTCTTTGCCTACAATGAGCAGTTCTTC
many	TRBD2	TRBV4-3	TRBJ2-7	CASSQGLGREGEQYF	TGCGCCAGCAGCCAAGGTCTCGGCAGGGAGGGCGAGCAGTACTTC
NA	NA	TRBV5-1	TRBJ2-5	CASSLDRSEETQYF	TGCGCCAGCAGCTTGGATCGCAGCGAAGAGACCCAGTACTTC
few	NA	TRBV10-3	TRBJ2-7	CAISVAGFNEQYF	TGTGCCATCAGTGTCGCAGGGTTCAACGAGCAGTACTTC
few	NA	TRBV7-8	TRBJ2-3	CASSLLAGLRTDTQYF	TGTGCCAGCAGCCTCCTGGCGGGGTTACGCACAGATACGCAGTATTTT
few	TRBD1	TRBV6-6	TRBJ1-5	CASSGQGRGNQPQHF	TGTGCCAGCAGTGGACAGGGACGAGGGAATCAGCCCCAGCATTTT
NA	NA	TRBV24-1	TRBJ2-1	CATSDLPGSSYNEQFF	TGTGCCACCAGTGATTTGCCGGGGAGCTCCTACAATGAGCAGTTCTTC
NA	NA	TRBV7-9	TRBJ2-3	CASSGHRGPAGETDTQYF	TGTGCCAGCAGCGGACACCGGGGCCCTGCCGGGGAGACAGATACGCAGTATTTT